These 21 T cell receptor beta chains were sequenced from one sample in a study of blood T cells in healthy people across ages. Sample-barcoded 5' priming and a J-beta primer mix drove a second PCR of about 7 to 11 cycles. TCRdb redid the calling of the 5' RACE reads with MiXCR, one entry per CDR3 protein. The repertoire consists of around 800,000 distinct CDR3 sequences, with under 30% occurring once and the leading ten covering 2.5% to 3.5%. This sample also belongs to another study, concerning T cells of mothers and their children.

Input material: blood. These receptors all come from a boy between 5 and 17 years old in good health.

The DNA for the CDR3 is TGTGCCAGTAGTTCGCAAGGACTAGCCAATGAGCAGTTCTTC. As protein: CASSSQGLANEQFF. The chain links TRBV19 to TRBJ2-1, with TRBD2 matching over 8 bases. Germline assignment: CDR1 LNHDA and CDR2 SQIVND (reference sequence). The CDR3 has 14 residues. V shed 5 bases, J shed 6 bases, and the junction held 6 bases outside the gene matches.

This clonotype was detected a few times. The chain links TRBV12-3 or TRBV12-4 to TRBJ2-5, with D unresolved. TRBJ2-7 matches the DNA end more closely, so the J call is doubtful. CDR3 length: 16 residues. The CDR3 region is CASSENRGQSLYEQYF. DNA for the CDR3: TGTGCCAGCAGTGAAAATCGTGGGCAGAGCCTTTACGAGCAGTACTTC.

The V call is TRBV20-1, the J call TRBJ2-3; 7 bases align to TRBD2. The CDR3 has 16 residues. V lost 1 base and J lost 1; bases outside the gene matches: 8. Germline assignment: CDR1 DFQATT and CDR2 SNEGSKA (reference sequence). The CDR3 loop reads CSARAHAGAGTDTQYF. The CDR3 DNA reads as TGCAGTGCTAGAGCCCACGCGGGAGCGGGCACAGATACGCAGTATTTT.

This rearrangement joins TRBV6-1 to TRBJ2-7, with 10 nucleotides matching TRBD1. The CDR3 consists of 16 residues. From germline, CDR1 is MNHNS and CDR2 SASEGT. V was pared by 2 bases and J by 7 bases, with 11 bases of the junction left unmatched. The CDR3 sequence is CASSEYQETGGREQYF. The CDR3 DNA reads as TGTGCCAGCAGTGAATATCAGGAGACAGGGGGCCGTGAGCAGTACTTC.

The J gene is TRBJ1-5, the V gene TRBV6-1; D ambiguous. V was pared by 7 bases and J by 3 bases, with 16 bases between. CDR1 and CDR2 from the germline V gene are MNHNS and SASEGT. The CDR3 is 15 residues long. CDR3 DNA sequence: TGTGCCAGCACCATTTCGGCCCTCCCCAATCAGCCCCAGCATTTT. Translation: CASTISALPNQPQHF.

This clonotype was detected a few times. The chain joins TRBV25-1 to TRBJ1-2; TRBD1 might be the D (5 bases). V dropped 8 bases and J dropped 1 base, with 14 bases sitting between them. CDR3 size: 14 residues. Per the germline V gene, CDR1 is MGHDK and CDR2 is SYGVNS. In DNA, the CDR3 is TGTGCCAGCGGGGGGATTCGAGGTAACTATGGCTACACCTTC. This gives the protein CASGGIRGNYGYTF.

This clonotype was seen a handful of times. The CDR3 nucleotides are TGCAGCGCCGGGGGGTTGGCAGATACGCAGTATTTT. It is translated as CSAGGLADTQYF. The chain joins TRBV29-1 to TRBJ2-3; TRBD2 aligns across 7 bases. J gave up 4 bases and V 7 bases, and 5 bases lay outside the gene matches. The germline V gene has CDR1 SQVTM and CDR2 ANQGSEA. The CDR3 spans 12 residues.

This clonotype has a count of ten or more. The chain uses TRBV20-1 and TRBJ2-4, with 7 bases fitting TRBD2. V lost 5 bases and J lost 5; bases outside the gene matches: 9. Germline V lookup: CDR1 DFQATT, CDR2 SNEGSKA (reference sequence). This CDR3 has 14 amino acids. The CDR3 nucleotides read TGCAGTGCTCAACCCGGGGGGAGAGAAAACATTCAGTACTTC. This translates into CSAQPGGRENIQYF.

This clonotype turned up a few times. The V call is TRBV20-1, the J call TRBJ2-3; 8 nucleotides match TRBD2. V lost 3 bases, J lost 4 bases, and 3 bases stayed unmatched. Germline CDR1 is DFQATT and CDR2 is SNEGSKA (reference sequence). The CDR3 sequence is 13 residues long. The chain's CDR3 is CSARRGVSDTQYF. CDR3 in DNA: TGCAGTGCTAGGCGGGGGGTATCAGATACGCAGTATTTT.

The V and J genes are TRBV13 and TRBJ2-7; D is uncertain. V was pared by 3 bases and J by 5 bases, with 5 bases between. This CDR3 has 11 amino acids. In germline, CDR1 is PRHDT, CDR2 FYEKMQ (reference sequence). The CDR3 sequence: CASSFRNEQYF. In nucleotides, the CDR3 is TGTGCCAGCAGCTTCCGAAACGAGCAGTACTTC.

V gene TRBV12-3 or TRBV12-4 combines with J gene TRBJ2-7; TRBD2 matches at 11 bases. The CDR3 consists of 16 residues. J was trimmed by 3 bases and V by 0 bases; bases with no gene match: 4. The CDR3 region is CASSLAGTSGNYEQYF. As DNA, the CDR3 is TGTGCCAGCAGTTTAGCCGGGACTAGCGGTAACTACGAGCAGTACTTC.

This chain links TRBV6-6 with TRBJ1-1, with D possibly matching TRBD1 (6 bases). Trimming stripped 6 bases from V and 4 bases from J, with 12 bases between. Germline CDR1 and CDR2: MNHNY and SVGAGI (reference sequence). The CDR3 is 13 residues long. The CDR3 is CASSTQDSTEAFF. The CDR3 coding sequence is TGTGCCAGCAGCACCCAGGACAGCACTGAAGCTTTCTTT.

The genes are TRBV19 and TRBJ2-6; D call uncertain. The CDR3 contains 14 residues. Trimming left V 6 bases short and J 0 bases short, with 6 bases between. Per germline, CDR1 LNHDA and CDR2 SQIVND (reference sequence). CDR3 DNA sequence: TGTGCCAGTAGCATCCGCTCTGGGGCCAACGTCCTGACTTTC. It codes for CASSIRSGANVLTF.

The genes are TRBV12-3 or TRBV12-4 and TRBJ1-3; D is undetermined. V shed 4 bases and J shed 4 bases, with 17 bases lying between them. The length of the CDR3 is 16 residues. CDR3 sequence reads: CASSSNPETKGNTIYF. The CDR3 region has the DNA TGTGCCAGCAGTTCCAACCCCGAGACAAAGGGAAACACCATATATTTT.

This clonotype was observed a handful of times. The chain has TRBV29-1 and TRBJ1-1, with TRBD1 identical over 9 bases. J lost 4 bases, V lost 8 bases, and 8 bases had no gene match. Germline-derived CDR1 and CDR2 are SQVTM and ANQGSEA. This CDR3 is built from 13 residues. CDR3 in DNA: TGCAGCTTATCCGGGACAGGGCTCACTGAAGCTTTCTTT. Translating gives CSLSGTGLTEAFF.

The chain has TRBV24-1 and TRBJ2-1, with a tentative D call TRBD2 (6 bases). TRBJ2-7 matches the DNA end more closely, so the J call is doubtful. The CDR3 covers 13 residues. CDR1 and CDR2 (germline): KGHDR, SFDVKD. CDR3 in DNA: TGTGCCACCAGTGATTGGGGGGACTACGAGCAGTACTTC. Its translation: CATSDWGDYEQYF.

The rearrangement links TRBV20-1 to TRBJ2-1, with 8 bases lining up with TRBD2. The CDR3 has 14 residues. Germline V gives CDR1 DFQATT, CDR2 SNEGSKA (reference sequence). V shed 3 bases, J shed 7 bases, and the junction held 8 bases outside the gene matches. DNA of the CDR3: TGCAGTGCTAGTTTGGGACTAGGAGGGAATGAGCAGTTCTTC. This encodes CSASLGLGGNEQFF.

The chain has TRBV20-1 and TRBJ2-3; 11 bases fit TRBD2. The junction had 17 bases not matched to a gene; V was cut back by 1 base and J by 5 bases. CDR3 length: 19 amino acids. CDR1 DFQATT and CDR2 SNEGSKA come from the germline V gene (reference sequence). Written as DNA, the CDR3 is TGCAGTGCTAGAGGCCCCTGGCTACTAGCGGGGGACCCACGAGATACGCAGTATTTT. This gives the protein CSARGPWLLAGDPRDTQYF.

This clonotype was seen a few times. This chain joins TRBV4-1 and TRBJ1-1; no clear D. The length of the CDR3 is 15 residues. Germline CDR1 MGHRA, CDR2 YSYEKL. Trimming took 8 bases from V and 0 from J, leaving 16 bases between them. As DNA, the CDR3 is TGCGCCAGCTCCCCGGGGAGGGCCATGAACACTGAAGCTTTCTTT. Translated: CASSPGRAMNTEAFF.

V and J are TRBV4-1 and TRBJ2-5; 7 bases fit TRBD1. Gene TRBJ2-1 matches the end of the DNA better, so the J call may be wrong. The CDR3 totals 15 residues. Germline-derived CDR1 and CDR2 are MGHRA and YSYEKL. The CDR3 bases are TGCGCCAGCAGCCTGACCGGGACAGTTTCCAATGAGCAGTTCTTC. It codes for CASSLTGTVSNEQFF.

This clonotype was seen only a few times. The chain is built from TRBV11-2 and TRBJ1-2; D gene uncertain. Germline CDR1 SGHAT, CDR2 FQNNGV. V lost 6 bases and J 5 bases, leaving 4 bases between the germline ends. The CDR3 contains 10 residues. The CDR3 DNA follows: TGTGCCAGCAGGATATATGGCTACACCTTC. It translates to CASRIYGYTF.